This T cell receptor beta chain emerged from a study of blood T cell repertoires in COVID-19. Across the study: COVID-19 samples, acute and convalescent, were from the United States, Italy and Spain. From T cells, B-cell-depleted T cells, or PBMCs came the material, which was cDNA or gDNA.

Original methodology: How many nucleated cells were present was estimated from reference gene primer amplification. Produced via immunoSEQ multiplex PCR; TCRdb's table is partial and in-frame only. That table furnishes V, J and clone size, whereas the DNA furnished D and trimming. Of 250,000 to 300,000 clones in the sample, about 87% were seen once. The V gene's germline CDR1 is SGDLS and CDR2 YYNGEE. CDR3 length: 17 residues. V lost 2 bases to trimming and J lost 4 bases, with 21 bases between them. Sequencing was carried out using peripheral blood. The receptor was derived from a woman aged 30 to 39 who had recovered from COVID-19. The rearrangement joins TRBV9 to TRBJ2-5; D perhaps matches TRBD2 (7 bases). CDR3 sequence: CASSVSPGQGRGETQYF. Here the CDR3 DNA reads TGTGCCAGCAGCGTCTCCCCGGGACAAGGGAGGGGAGAGACCCAGTACTTC. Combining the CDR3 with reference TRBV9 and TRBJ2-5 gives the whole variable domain DSGVTQTPKHLITATGQRVTLRCSPRSGDLSVYWYQQSLDQGLQFLIQYYNGEERAKGNILERFSAQQFPDLHSELNLSSLELGDSALYFCASSVSPGQGRGETQYFGPGTRLLVL.